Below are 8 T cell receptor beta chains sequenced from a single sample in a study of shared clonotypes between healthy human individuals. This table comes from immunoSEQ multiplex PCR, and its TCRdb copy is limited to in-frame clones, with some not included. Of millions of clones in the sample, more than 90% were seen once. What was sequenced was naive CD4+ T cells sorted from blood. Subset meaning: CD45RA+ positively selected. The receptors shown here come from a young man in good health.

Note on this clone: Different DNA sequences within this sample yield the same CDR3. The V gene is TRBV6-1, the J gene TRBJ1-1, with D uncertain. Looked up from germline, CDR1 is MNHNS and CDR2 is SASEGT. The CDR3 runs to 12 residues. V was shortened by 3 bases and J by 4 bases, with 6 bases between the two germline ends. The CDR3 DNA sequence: TGTGCCAGCAGTGAGTATGGCACTGAAGCTTTCTTT. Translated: CASSEYGTEAFF.

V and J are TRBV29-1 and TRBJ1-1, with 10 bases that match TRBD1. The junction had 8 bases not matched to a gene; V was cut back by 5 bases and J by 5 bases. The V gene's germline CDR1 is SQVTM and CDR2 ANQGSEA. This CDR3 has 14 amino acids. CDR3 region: CSVPTGTGATEAFF. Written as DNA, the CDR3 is TGCAGCGTTCCCACCGGGACAGGGGCGACTGAAGCTTTCTTT. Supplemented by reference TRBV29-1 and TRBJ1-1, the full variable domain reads SAVISQKPSRDICQRGTSLTIQCQVDSQVTMMFWYRQQPGQSLTLIATANQGSEATYESGFVIDKFPISRPNLTFSTLTVSNMSPEDSSIYLCSVPTGTGATEAFFGQGTRLTVV.

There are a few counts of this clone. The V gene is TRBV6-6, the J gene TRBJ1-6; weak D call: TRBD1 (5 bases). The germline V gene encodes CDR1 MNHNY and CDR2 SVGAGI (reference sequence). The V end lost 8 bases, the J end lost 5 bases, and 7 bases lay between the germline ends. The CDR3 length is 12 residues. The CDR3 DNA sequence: TGTGCCAGCTGGGGGAATAATTCACCCCTCCACTTT. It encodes CASWGNNSPLHF.

The CDR3 nucleotides read TGTGCCAGCAGCCCAACGACTAGCGGGGAGACCCAGTACTTC. It codes for CASSPTTSGETQYF. The chain uses TRBV9 and TRBJ2-5; 10 bases line up with TRBD2. This CDR3 has 14 residues. Germline assignment: CDR1 SGDLS and CDR2 YYNGEE. With V trimmed by 4 bases and J by 5 bases, 5 bases remained unmatched.

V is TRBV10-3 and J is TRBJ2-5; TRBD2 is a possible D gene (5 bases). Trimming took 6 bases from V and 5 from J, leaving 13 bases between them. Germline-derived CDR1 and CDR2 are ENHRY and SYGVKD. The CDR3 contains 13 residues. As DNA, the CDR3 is TGTGCCATCAGAACTAGGGAGCGGGAGACCCAGTACTTC. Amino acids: CAIRTRERETQYF.

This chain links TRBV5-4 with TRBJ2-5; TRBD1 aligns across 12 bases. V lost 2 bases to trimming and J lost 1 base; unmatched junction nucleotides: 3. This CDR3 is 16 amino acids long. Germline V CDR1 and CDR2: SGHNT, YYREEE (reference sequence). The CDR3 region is CASSFWDRGLQETQYF. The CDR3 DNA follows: TGTGCCAGCAGCTTCTGGGACAGGGGGCTCCAAGAGACCCAGTACTTC. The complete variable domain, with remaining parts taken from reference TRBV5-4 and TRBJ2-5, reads ETGVTQSPTHLIKTRGQQVTLRCSSQSGHNTVSWYQQALGQGPQFIFQYYREEENGRGNFPPRFSGLQFPNYSSELNVNALELDDSALYLCASSFWDRGLQETQYFGPGTRLLVL.

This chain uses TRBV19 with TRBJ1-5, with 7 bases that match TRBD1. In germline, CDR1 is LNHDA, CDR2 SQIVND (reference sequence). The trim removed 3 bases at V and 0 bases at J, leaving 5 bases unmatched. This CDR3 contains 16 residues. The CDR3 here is CASSMDTGVSNQPQHF. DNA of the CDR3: TGTGCCAGTAGTATGGATACAGGGGTTAGCAATCAGCCCCAGCATTTT.

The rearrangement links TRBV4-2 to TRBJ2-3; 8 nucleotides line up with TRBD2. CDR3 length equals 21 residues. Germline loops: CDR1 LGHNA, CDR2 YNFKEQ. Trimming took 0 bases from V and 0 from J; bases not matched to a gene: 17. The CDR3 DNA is TGTGCCAGCAGCCAAGACCCCCGGGGAAAGCGGGGGCATTCTAGCACAGATACGCAGTATTTT. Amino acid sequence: CASSQDPRGKRGHSSTDTQYF.